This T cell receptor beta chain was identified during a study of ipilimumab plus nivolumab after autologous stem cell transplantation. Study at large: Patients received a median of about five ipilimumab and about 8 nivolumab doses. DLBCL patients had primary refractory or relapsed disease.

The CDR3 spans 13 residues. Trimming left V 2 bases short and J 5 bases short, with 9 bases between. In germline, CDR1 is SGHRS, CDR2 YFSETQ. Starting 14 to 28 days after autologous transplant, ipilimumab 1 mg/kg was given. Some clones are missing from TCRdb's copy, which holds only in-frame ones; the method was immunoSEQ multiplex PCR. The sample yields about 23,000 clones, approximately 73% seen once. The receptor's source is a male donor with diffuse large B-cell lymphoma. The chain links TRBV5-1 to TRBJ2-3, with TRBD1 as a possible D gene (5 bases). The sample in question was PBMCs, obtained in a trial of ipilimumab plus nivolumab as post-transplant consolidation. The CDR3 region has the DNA TGCGCCAGCAGCTTTTGGGGCCGAGATACGCAGTATTTT. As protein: CASSFWGRDTQYF.